These 32 T cell receptor beta chains were sequenced from one sample in a study of cytomegalovirus exposure and HLA in healthy donors. The PCR employed 60 Vbeta primers together with 13 Jbeta primers. Some clones are missing from TCRdb's copy, which holds only in-frame ones; the method was immunoSEQ multiplex PCR. The sample lists around 63,000 clones, 70% to 85% occurring once. Input material: PBMCs. The receptors originated from a man aged 60-69 years in good health and CMV-seropositive.

The gene calls are TRBV28 and TRBJ1-3; D call uncertain. Germline lookup yields CDR1 MDHEN and CDR2 SYDVKM. The CDR3 covers 14 residues. Deletions cut 6 bases from V and 2 bases from J, with 11 bases between. As DNA, the CDR3 is TGTGCCAGCAGGCCCGGACTTCCTGGAAACACCATATATTTT. It yields the protein CASRPGLPGNTIYF. Supplemented by reference TRBV28 and TRBJ1-3, the full variable domain reads DVKVTQSSRYLVKRTGEKVFLECVQDMDHENMFWYRQDPGLGLRLIYFSYDVKMKEKGDIPEGYSVSREKKERFSLILESASTNQTSMYLCASRPGLPGNTIYFGEGSWLTVV.

This clone was seen once. The chain links TRBV6-1 to TRBJ1-5; tentative D call: TRBD1 (6 bases). V lost 5 bases and J lost 2, with 13 bases in between. From germline, CDR1 is MNHNS and CDR2 SASEGT. This CDR3 has 15 residues. The CDR3 loop reads CASSRTGTGNQPQHF. The CDR3 coding sequence is TGTGCCAGCAGTCGAACAGGGACGGGCAATCAGCCCCAGCATTTT.

The genes are TRBV7-9 and TRBJ1-1; D unresolved. With 3 bases removed from V and 7 bases from J, the gap between germline ends came to 12 bases. This CDR3 is 13 amino acids long. From germline, CDR1 is SEHNR and CDR2 FQNEAQ (reference sequence). CDR3 DNA: TGTGCCAGCAGCTTGAGTCCCTCACTTGAAGCTTTCTTT. Translation: CASSLSPSLEAFF.

This CDR3 is CASSYFGSGELFF. CDR3 DNA sequence: TGTGCCAGCAGTTACTTCGGGTCCGGGGAGCTGTTTTTT. This chain joins TRBV6-6 and TRBJ2-2; the D is unclear. This CDR3 spans 13 amino acids. CDR1 and CDR2 from the germline V gene are MNHNY and SVGAGI (reference sequence). Trimming removed 1 base from V and 6 bases from J, with 6 bases in between.

The gene calls are TRBV6-5 and TRBJ1-4; D gene uncertain. With 6 bases removed from V and 0 bases from J, the gap between germline ends came to 11 bases. Per germline, CDR1 MNHEY and CDR2 SVGAGI. The CDR3 runs 15 residues. The CDR3 DNA is TGTGCCAGCAGCCACCGGGTCTCAACTAATGAAAAACTGTTTTTT. Protein: CASSHRVSTNEKLFF.

The CDR3 sequence: CASSQIRTGALRAGKLFF. Written as DNA, the CDR3 is TGTGCCAGCAGCCAAATCCGGACAGGGGCCTTGAGGGCGGGAAAACTGTTTTTT. The V gene is TRBV21-1, the J gene TRBJ1-4; no check of the table's D call, TRBD1, against the DNA was made. TRBV21-1 is designated a pseudogene. The CDR3 covers 18 residues.

The CDR3 reads CASSPSGGTYNEQFF. The CDR3 DNA follows: TGTGCCAGCTCACCAAGCGGGGGCACCTACAATGAGCAGTTCTTC. The chain links TRBV18 to TRBJ2-1; TRBD2 aligns across 8 bases. V lost 2 bases and J lost 2; bases outside the gene matches: 2. The CDR3 sequence is 15 residues long. Germline CDR1 and CDR2: KGHSH and LQKENI. Filled out from reference TRBV18 and TRBJ2-1, the complete variable domain reads NAGVMQNPRHLVRRRGQEARLRCSPMKGHSHVYWYRQLPEEGLKFMVYLQKENIIDESGMPKERFSAEFPKEGPSILRIQQVVRGDSAAYFCASSPSGGTYNEQFFGPGTRLTVL.

The chain combines TRBV7-2 with TRBJ1-2; maybe TRBD1 (5 bases). Germline CDR1 reads SGHTA; CDR2 reads FQGNSA. The CDR3 is made up of 14 amino acids. Trimming removed 4 bases from V and 8 bases from J, with 17 bases in between. The CDR3 is CASSSDSLTGGYTF. The CDR3, as DNA: TGTGCCAGCAGCTCCGACAGCCTTACTGGGGGCTACACCTTC.

This chain connects TRBV11-3 to TRBJ2-5, with 7 bases aligning to TRBD2. Germline values: CDR1 SGHNT, CDR2 YENEEA. J lost 3 bases, V lost 3 bases, and 1 base had no gene match. The CDR3 consists of 13 residues. The CDR3 loop reads CASSFRGEETQYF. The CDR3 DNA sequence: TGTGCCAGCAGCTTTCGGGGGGAAGAGACCCAGTACTTC.

The chain carries TRBV10-1 and TRBJ1-1; no firm D call. Germline CDR1 is WNHNN and CDR2 is SYGVQD (reference sequence). This CDR3 spans 13 amino acids. Trimming took 3 bases from V and 0 from J, leaving 5 bases between them. As DNA, the CDR3 is TGCGCCAGCAGTGACAGTTTGAACACTGAAGCTTTCTTT. Protein: CASSDSLNTEAFF.

The J gene is TRBJ1-3, the V gene TRBV7-9; 7 nucleotides line up with TRBD1. The V and J ends lost 7 bases and 2 bases, in that order; junction bases with no gene match: 11. The CDR3 loop spans 16 amino acids. Germline V gene lookup returns CDR1 SEHNR and CDR2 FQNEAQ (reference sequence). The CDR3 coding sequence is TGTGCCAGCACCGGTGGAGGGACAGACACTGGAAACACCATATATTTT. Protein: CASTGGGTDTGNTIYF.

This chain links TRBV11-3 with TRBJ2-3; D is ambiguous. This CDR3 has 15 amino acids. The V end was cut by 1 base, the J end by 2 bases, with 10 bases between. Per the germline V gene, CDR1 is SGHNT and CDR2 is YENEEA. The CDR3 here is CASSLVDSSTDTQYF. DNA of the CDR3: TGTGCCAGCAGCTTAGTAGACTCCTCCACAGATACGCAGTATTTT.

This chain uses TRBV10-3 with TRBJ2-3; the D gene is possibly TRBD2 (5 bases). CDR3 length equals 15 residues. Trimming removed 2 bases from V and 6 bases from J, with 15 bases in between. Germline values: CDR1 ENHRY, CDR2 SYGVKD. The CDR3 here is CAISEVPSRADTQYF. The CDR3 bases are TGTGCCATCAGTGAGGTACCTAGCAGAGCGGATACGCAGTATTTT.

The rearrangement uses TRBV5-5 and TRBJ2-1; 9 bases are a match to TRBD1. Germline trimming cut 4 bases from V and 6 bases from J; bases unmatched to any gene: 11. This CDR3 region has 16 residues. Germline-derived CDR1 and CDR2 are SGHKS and YYEKEE (reference sequence). CDR3 DNA sequence: TGTGCCAGCAGCCCGCTGAGGGACAGGGAGGGCAATGAGCAGTTCTTC. Amino acids: CASSPLRDREGNEQFF.

This chain connects TRBV11-2 to TRBJ2-5; weak D call: TRBD1 (5 bases). The germline V gene has CDR1 SGHAT and CDR2 FQNNGV. The CDR3 length is 17 residues. Trimming removed 4 bases at V and 2 bases at J, with 20 bases between. The CDR3 protein is CASSSGQGSAIQETQYF. CDR3 in DNA: TGTGCCAGCAGCTCTGGACAAGGGTCCGCGATACAAGAGACCCAGTACTTC.

V is TRBV19 and J is TRBJ2-1; maybe TRBD2 (7 bases). Trimming took off 1 base at V and 4 bases at J, with 14 bases between the two ends. CDR1 and CDR2 (germline): LNHDA, SQIVND (reference sequence). The CDR3 extends over 16 amino acids. CDR3 nucleotides: TGTGCCAGTAGTATAGCGGGGGGCGAGAGATACAATGAGCAGTTCTTC. Its protein product is CASSIAGGERYNEQFF.

On this clone itself: An end of the junction does not agree with germline; a read error may underlie this. The CDR3 DNA reads TGTGCCAGCAGATTAGCGGGAGGGCCTTTTTCGACAGATACGCAGTATTTT. This translates into CASRLAGGPFSTDTQYF. J is TRBJ2-3 and V is TRBV11-1; 11 bases are a match to TRBD2. CDR1 is SGHAT, CDR2 FQDESV, per germline (reference sequence). The CDR3 has 17 residues. The full variable domain, its missing parts supplied by reference TRBV11-1 and TRBJ2-3, is EAEVAQSPRYKITEKSQAVAFWCDPISGHATLYWYRQILGQGPELLVQFQDESVVDDSQLPKDRFSAERLKGVDSTLKIQPAELGDSAMYLCASRLAGGPFSTDTQYFGPGTRLTVL.

The chain couples TRBV11-2 to TRBJ2-5, with 13 bases matching TRBD2. Germline CDR1 SGHAT, CDR2 FQNNGV. CDR3 length: 18 residues. V was pared by 4 bases and J by 0 bases, with 8 bases of the junction left unmatched. CDR3 DNA sequence: TGTGCCAGCAGCTCCGGACAGACTAGCGGGGGGTACCAAGAGACCCAGTACTTC. As protein: CASSSGQTSGGYQETQYF.

The chain combines TRBV5-1 with TRBJ2-7; 9 positions match TRBD1. The CDR3 covers 15 residues. Germline V gene lookup returns CDR1 SGHRS and CDR2 YFSETQ. V was pared by 2 bases and J by 6 bases, with 9 bases of the junction left unmatched. Here the CDR3 reads CASSLTGTGLGEQYF. Written as DNA, the CDR3 is TGCGCCAGCAGCTTAACTGGGACAGGGCTGGGCGAGCAGTACTTC.

The V call is TRBV5-4, the J call TRBJ2-7; perhaps TRBD2 as D (6 bases). The CDR3 length is 15 residues. Germline V lookup: CDR1 SGHNT, CDR2 YYREEE (reference sequence). Trimming cost V 7 bases and J 6 bases, with 23 bases left between them. The CDR3 sequence: CASPFPTGENGEQYF. In nucleotides, the CDR3 is TGTGCCAGCCCTTTTCCGACGGGAGAGAATGGCGAGCAGTACTTC. The full variable domain, completed using reference TRBV5-4 and TRBJ2-7, is ETGVTQSPTHLIKTRGQQVTLRCSSQSGHNTVSWYQQALGQGPQFIFQYYREEENGRGNFPPRFSGLQFPNYSSELNVNALELDDSALYLCASPFPTGENGEQYFGPGTRLTVT.

The chain recombines TRBV5-8 with TRBJ1-1, with D hard to call. Trimming pared 2 bases from V and 1 base from J, leaving 3 bases between. The CDR3 spans 12 residues. Germline CDR1 reads SGHTS; CDR2 reads YDEGEE. The CDR3: CASSFRNTEAFF. CDR3 in DNA: TGTGCCAGCAGCTTCAGGAACACTGAAGCTTTCTTT. The full variable domain, in which reference TRBV5-8 and TRBJ1-1 provide the parts outside the CDR3, is EAGVTQSPTHLIKTRGQQATLRCSPISGHTSVYWYQQALGLGLQFLLWYDEGEERNRGNFPPRFSGRQFPNYSSELNVNALELEDSALYLCASSFRNTEAFFGQGTRLTVV.

The CDR3 loop is CASSHDRSYEQYF. CDR3 in DNA: TGCGCCAGCAGCCACGACAGGAGCTACGAGCAGTACTTC. V gene TRBV4-1 combines with J gene TRBJ2-7; D may be TRBD1 (6 bases). Germline CDR1 is MGHRA and CDR2 is YSYEKL. V lost 3 bases and J 3 bases, leaving 9 bases between the germline ends. The CDR3 is made up of 13 amino acids.

The chain uses TRBV7-9 and TRBJ1-6, with D possibly being TRBD1 (6 bases). In germline, CDR1 is SEHNR, CDR2 FQNEAQ (reference sequence). Trimming stripped 4 bases from V and 10 bases from J, with 20 bases between. This CDR3 is 16 amino acids long. The CDR3 DNA reads as TGTGCCAGCAGCTCTGGGGGCCGCAGGGCGGCCTCACCCCTCCACTTT. Its protein is CASSSGGRRAASPLHF.

V gene TRBV27 combines with J gene TRBJ2-2, with 8 bases matching TRBD1. The CDR3 extends over 14 amino acids. Trimming at V came to 4 bases and at J to 6 bases, leaving 4 bases not matched to a gene. Germline CDR1 MNHEY, CDR2 SMNVEV (reference sequence). This chain's CDR3 is CASSSGGGAGELFF. Here the CDR3 DNA reads TGTGCCAGCAGTTCAGGGGGCGGGGCCGGGGAGCTGTTTTTT.

The J gene is TRBJ1-5, the V gene TRBV11-2; D possibly corresponds to TRBD1 (5 bases). Deletions cut 5 bases from V and 6 bases from J, with 14 bases between. Germline CDR1 SGHAT, CDR2 FQNNGV. The CDR3 loop spans 14 amino acids. The CDR3 coding sequence is TGTGCCAGCAGCCGGCTCGACGGGGGTCAGCCCCAGCATTTT. This encodes CASSRLDGGQPQHF.

V is TRBV5-5 and J is TRBJ2-5, with D unclear. The J call could be wrong; TRBJ2-7 is a better fit for the DNA end. Germline CDR1 and CDR2: SGHKS and YYEKEE (reference sequence). The CDR3 extends over 14 amino acids. CDR3 amino acids: CASSPVATSYEQYF. DNA for the CDR3: TGTGCCAGCAGCCCCGTTGCCACCTCCTACGAGCAGTACTTC.

This clone was counted once. Here the CDR3 reads CASSSGTSGDQETQYF. The CDR3, as DNA: TGTGCCAGCAGTTCGGGGACTAGCGGGGACCAAGAGACCCAGTACTTC. V and J are TRBV28 and TRBJ2-5; 13 bases match TRBD2. This CDR3 comprises 16 residues. Unmatched junction bases numbered 2, after V lost 4 bases and J lost 0 bases. Germline V gene lookup returns CDR1 MDHEN and CDR2 SYDVKM. The whole variable domain, filled in from reference TRBV28 and TRBJ2-5, reads DVKVTQSSRYLVKRTGEKVFLECVQDMDHENMFWYRQDPGLGLRLIYFSYDVKMKEKGDIPEGYSVSREKKERFSLILESASTNQTSMYLCASSSGTSGDQETQYFGPGTRLLVL.

The chain carries TRBV18 and TRBJ2-5; 8 bases match TRBD2. The germline gives CDR1 KGHSH, CDR2 LQKENI. The CDR3 contains 16 residues. Germline trimming cut 2 bases from V and 4 bases from J; bases unmatched to any gene: 9. CDR3 loop: CASSPWRGDRLETQYF. CDR3 bases: TGTGCCAGCTCACCATGGCGGGGGGACCGTCTAGAGACCCAGTACTTC.

Comments on this clone: Other nucleotide sequences from this sample produce the same CDR3. This rearrangement joins TRBV6-5 to TRBJ1-5, with TRBD1 identical over 9 bases. This CDR3 region has 14 residues. The V gene's germline CDR1 is MNHEY and CDR2 SVGAGI. V was pared by 2 bases and J by 4 bases, with 0 bases of the junction left unmatched. CDR3 DNA sequence: TGTGCCAGCAGTTACGGACAGGGGAATCAGCCCCAGCATTTT. Protein: CASSYGQGNQPQHF.

The gene calls are TRBV15 and TRBJ2-7; D remains unclear. V was pared by 3 bases and J by 6 bases, with 15 bases between. Germline-derived CDR1 and CDR2 are LNHNV and YYDKDF (reference sequence). CDR3 length: 14 residues. The CDR3 DNA sequence: TGTGCCACCAGCAGGGCAGCGAGCCCGGGCGAGCAGTACTTC. Translation: CATSRAASPGEQYF.

The gene calls are TRBV6-1 and TRBJ2-2, with unresolved D. The germline gives CDR1 MNHNS, CDR2 SASEGT. This CDR3 is 12 amino acids long. The ends were cut back, 7 bases at V and 5 bases at J, with 8 bases in the middle. The CDR3 coding sequence is TGTGCCAGCACCAGTCAAACCGGGGAGCTGTTTTTT. It translates to CASTSQTGELFF.

The chain uses TRBV5-4 and TRBJ2-2; 7 positions agree with TRBD2. Per the germline V gene, CDR1 is SGHNT and CDR2 is YYREEE (reference sequence). The CDR3 sequence is 16 residues long. V shed 4 bases, J shed 5 bases, and the junction held 11 bases outside the gene matches. CDR3 coding DNA: TGTGCCAGCAGCCCCGGCCGGGACTACGGGACCGGGGAGCTGTTTTTT. Encoded protein: CASSPGRDYGTGELFF.